A single sample gave rise to the 30 T cell receptor beta chains below, sequenced in a study of vaccination effects on CD4 cells after COVID-19. Viral peptide pool expansion of antigen-specific CD4+ T cells preceded sequencing in the ViraFEST assay. Cells that had been cultured for approximately eleven days were the source of isolated CD4+ T cells. Neither prior SARS-CoV-2 infection nor positive nucleocapsid antibodies were present in the vaccine recipients. Method: immunoSEQ multiplex PCR; TCRdb's copy keeps in-frame clones and lacks some. The table has 35,000 to 45,000 clones, around 80% seen once. These receptors' targets are unknown. Material: CD4+ T cells from PBMCs cultured with SARS-CoV-2 spike peptides, obtained before COVID-19 vaccination. The receptors derive from a human donor who received a COVID-19 vaccine.

The chain carries TRBV9 and TRBJ1-2, with TRBD1 matching 11 bases. V lost 0 bases to trimming and J lost 8 bases; unmatched junction nucleotides: 6. The CDR3 is 15 residues long. CDR1 and CDR2 (germline): SGDLS, YYNGEE. The CDR3 here is CASSVDQGQGGGYTF. For the CDR3, the DNA is TGTGCCAGCAGCGTAGATCAGGGACAGGGGGGGGGCTACACCTTC.

The chain couples TRBV5-1 to TRBJ1-4, with D possibly TRBD1 on 5 matching bases. The length of the CDR3 is 14 residues. V lost 6 bases and J 3 bases, leaving 12 bases between the germline ends. CDR1 SGHRS and CDR2 YFSETQ come from the germline V gene. The CDR3 nucleotides are TGCGCCAGCATGGTCGGGGGATCTAATGAAAAACTGTTTTTT. This gives the protein CASMVGGSNEKLFF.

The chain recombines TRBV4-3 with TRBJ1-2, with a tentative D call TRBD1 (5 bases). CDR3 length: 15 residues. V was pared by 0 bases and J by 2 bases, with 10 bases between. Per the germline V gene, CDR1 is LGHNA and CDR2 is YSLEER. Here the CDR3 DNA reads TGCGCCAGCAGCCAAGATAATGCAGGGAACTATGGCTACACCTTC. It translates to CASSQDNAGNYGYTF.

This clone was observed a few times. The DNA for the CDR3 is TGTGCCAGCAGTTACATAGCCCGACCTAACTATGGCTACACCTTC. Translating gives CASSYIARPNYGYTF. The chain joins TRBV6-5 to TRBJ1-2; D remains unclear. CDR1 is MNHEY, CDR2 SVGAGI, per germline. The CDR3 extends over 15 amino acids. Trimming took off 2 bases at V and 0 bases at J, with 10 bases between the two ends.

The chain uses TRBV7-3 and TRBJ2-1, with D uncertain. The CDR3 is 12 amino acids. Trimming cost V 0 bases and J 8 bases, with 5 bases left between them. Germline CDR1 SGHTA, CDR2 FQGTGA. Written as DNA, the CDR3 is TGTGCCAGCAGCTTAACTTCACATGAGCAGTTCTTC. Amino acids: CASSLTSHEQFF.

The chain employs TRBV7-9 and TRBJ2-1; D may match TRBD1 or TRBD2 (5 bases each). The V and J ends lost 1 base and 5 bases respectively, with 15 bases between them. Germline-derived CDR1 and CDR2 are SEHNR and FQNEAQ (reference sequence). This CDR3 spans 16 amino acids. The CDR3 here is CASSLVRDEGNNEQFF. DNA for the CDR3: TGTGCCAGCAGCTTAGTCCGGGACGAAGGAAACAATGAGCAGTTCTTC.

Comments on this clone: One junction end disagrees with the germline gene, perhaps due to a read error. The chain carries TRBV28 and TRBJ1-1; 7 bases line up with TRBD1. The CDR3 length is 12 residues. The germline V gene has CDR1 MDHEN and CDR2 SYDVKM. The DNA for the CDR3 is TGTGCCAGCAGGTTATCGACAGGGCGGGCTTTCTTT. Amino acid sequence: CASRLSTGRAFF.

The V call is TRBV19, the J call TRBJ1-1, with 11 bases aligning to TRBD1. CDR3 length equals 16 residues. The J segment lost 0 bases and the V segment lost 4 bases, leaving 4 bases of the junction unmatched. The V gene's germline CDR1 is LNHDA and CDR2 SQIVND (reference sequence). CDR3 amino acids: CASSNGQGALNTEAFF. For the CDR3, the DNA is TGTGCCAGTAGTAACGGACAGGGGGCTCTGAACACTGAAGCTTTCTTT. The whole variable domain, filled in from reference TRBV19 and TRBJ1-1, reads DGGITQSPKYLFRKEGQNVTLSCEQNLNHDAMYWYRQDPGQGLRLIYYSQIVNDFQKGDIAEGYSVSREKKESFPLTVTSAQKNPTAFYLCASSNGQGALNTEAFFGQGTRLTVV.

The genes are TRBV19 and TRBJ2-5; TRBD2 is a possible D gene (7 bases). Germline CDR1 and CDR2: LNHDA and SQIVND (reference sequence). Trimming pared 2 bases from V and 1 base from J, leaving 8 bases between. The CDR3 is made up of 14 amino acids. The CDR3 DNA follows: TGTGCCAGTAGTATAAGGGGGGGCCAAGAGACCCAGTACTTC. Translating it yields CASSIRGGQETQYF.

J is TRBJ2-3 and V is TRBV5-1; D unresolved. Germline CDR1 SGHRS, CDR2 YFSETQ. The CDR3 extends over 13 amino acids. The ends were cut back, 1 base at V and 5 bases at J, with 8 bases in the middle. CDR3 residues: CASSLTGIDTQYF. Written as DNA, the CDR3 is TGCGCCAGCAGCTTGACCGGCATAGATACGCAGTATTTT.

The CDR3 here is CASSLSGYGEKLFF. CDR3 sequence (DNA): TGCGCCAGCAGCTTGTCAGGGTATGGTGAAAAACTGTTTTTT. The J gene is TRBJ1-4, the V gene TRBV5-1; D possibly corresponds to TRBD1 (5 bases). The germline gives CDR1 SGHRS, CDR2 YFSETQ. Between the trimmed V and J ends, which lost 1 base and 7 bases, there was a span of 11 bases. The CDR3 is made up of 14 amino acids.

The chain is built from TRBV18 and TRBJ1-4; TRBD1 agrees at 7 bases. Losses at the gene ends were 2 bases for V and 8 bases for J; bases not matched to a gene: 11. The germline V gene encodes CDR1 KGHSH and CDR2 LQKENI. This CDR3 contains 16 residues. The CDR3 sequence is CASSPGREGAGEKLFF. DNA of the CDR3: TGTGCCAGCTCACCAGGAAGAGAGGGGGCCGGGGAAAAACTGTTTTTT.

This rearrangement joins TRBV2 to TRBJ2-5, with 7 nucleotides matching TRBD1. This CDR3 has 13 residues. CDR1 is SNHLY and CDR2 is FYNNEI in the germline V gene. With 7 bases clipped from V and 5 bases from J, the junction kept 7 bases outside the gene matches. As DNA, the CDR3 is TGTGCCAGCACTGGACAGGTGTTGGAGACCCAGTACTTC. Translated: CASTGQVLETQYF.

The J gene is TRBJ2-5, the V gene TRBV25-1; TRBD2 aligns across 8 bases. The CDR3 runs to 14 residues. The germline V gene has CDR1 MGHDK and CDR2 SYGVNS. With 6 bases clipped from V and 2 bases from J, the junction kept 5 bases outside the gene matches. Here the CDR3 reads CASSRGGPQETQYF. The CDR3 nucleotides read TGTGCCAGCAGCCGGGGGGGACCACAAGAGACCCAGTACTTC. The variable domain in full, with the rest retrieved from reference TRBV25-1 and TRBJ2-5, is EADIYQTPRYLVIGTGKKITLECSQTMGHDKMYWYQQDPGMELHLIHYSYGVNSTEKGDLSSESTVSRIRTEHFPLTLESARPSHTSQYLCASSRGGPQETQYFGPGTRLLVL.

The V gene is TRBV5-4, the J gene TRBJ2-2, with D perhaps TRBD2 (6 bases). CDR3 size: 15 residues. Germline V gene lookup returns CDR1 SGHNT and CDR2 YYREEE (reference sequence). V gave up 4 bases and J gave up 5 bases, with 15 bases separating them. The CDR3 bases are TGTGCCAGCAGCCTCCCGGGAGAGAAGACCGGGGAGCTGTTTTTT. Translating gives CASSLPGEKTGELFF.

The rearrangement joins TRBV12-3 or TRBV12-4 to TRBJ1-2; D gene uncertain. The CDR3 sequence is 12 residues long. Between the trimmed V and J ends, which lost 1 base and 7 bases, there was a span of 7 bases. CDR3 protein: CASSLELVGYTF. Here the CDR3 DNA reads TGTGCCAGCAGTTTAGAGCTCGTTGGCTACACCTTC.

The V gene is TRBV11-2, the J gene TRBJ1-4, with 10 positions matching TRBD1. Germline V CDR1 and CDR2: SGHAT, FQNNGV. CDR3 length: 16 residues. V shed 5 bases, J shed 0 bases, and the junction held 3 bases outside the gene matches. CDR3 sequence (DNA): TGTGCCAGCAGCCCAGGACAGGGGGCAACTAATGAAAAACTGTTTTTT. Translating gives CASSPGQGATNEKLFF. The variable domain in full, with the rest retrieved from reference TRBV11-2 and TRBJ1-4, is EAGVAQSPRYKIIEKRQSVAFWCNPISGHATLYWYQQILGQGPKLLIQFQNNGVVDDSQLPKDRFSAERLKGVDSTLKIQPAKLEDSAVYLCASSPGQGATNEKLFFGSGTQLSVL.

The genes are TRBV7-2 and TRBJ2-6, with a possible D match to TRBD1 (6 bases). The CDR3 extends over 17 amino acids. Trimming pared 3 bases from V and 0 bases from J, leaving 12 bases between. The germline V gene encodes CDR1 SGHTA and CDR2 FQGNSA. The CDR3 region is CASSFTGSLSGANVLTF. The CDR3 DNA follows: TGTGCCAGCAGCTTTACAGGGTCACTCTCTGGGGCCAACGTCCTGACTTTC.

There are a few counts of this clone. The chain has TRBV2 and TRBJ2-3; the D call may be TRBD1 or TRBD2 (5 bases each). In germline, CDR1 is SNHLY, CDR2 FYNNEI. Trimming removed 4 bases at V and 0 bases at J, with 11 bases between. This CDR3 has 15 amino acids. For the CDR3, the DNA is TGTGCCAGCAGTGTTTGGGGGAAAAGCACAGATACGCAGTATTTT. Residues: CASSVWGKSTDTQYF.

The chain joins TRBV5-1 to TRBJ1-2; D might be TRBD1 (6 bases). This CDR3 region has 16 residues. The V gene's germline CDR1 is SGHRS and CDR2 YFSETQ. V shed 0 bases and J shed 7 bases, with 19 bases lying between them. CDR3 coding DNA: TGCGCCAGCAGCTTGGCGATCTCGGGGGGCCCCGGTGGCTACACCTTC. It codes for CASSLAISGGPGGYTF.

The chain joins TRBV18 to TRBJ2-2; D remains unclear. There are 15 residues in the CDR3. V shed 3 bases and J shed 2 bases, with 10 bases lying between them. Per germline, CDR1 KGHSH and CDR2 LQKENI. This CDR3 reads CASSPERYNTGELFF. The CDR3 DNA reads TGTGCCAGCTCACCCGAGAGGTACAACACCGGGGAGCTGTTTTTT.

The count of this clone is one. This chain links TRBV7-9 with TRBJ2-5, with TRBD2 matching 10 bases. Germline CDR1 and CDR2: SEHNR and FQNEAQ (reference sequence). The CDR3 covers 16 residues. The V segment lost 0 bases and the J segment 5 bases; nucleotides outside the gene matches: 6. In DNA form, the CDR3 reads TGTGCCAGCAGCTTAGCGCGAGCGGGGGGGCGGGAGACCCAGTACTTC. It encodes CASSLARAGGRETQYF.

This chain links TRBV6-5 with TRBJ1-4, with a weak D call TRBD1 (6 bases). Trimming stripped 10 bases from V and 0 bases from J, with 12 bases between. Germline assignment: CDR1 MNHEY and CDR2 SVGAGI. The CDR3 has 14 amino acids. The CDR3, as DNA: TGTGCCATCAGACAGGATGCAACTAATGAAAAACTGTTTTTT. This translates into CAIRQDATNEKLFF.

This rearrangement joins TRBV7-9 to TRBJ2-1, with TRBD2 identical over 11 bases. Germline lookup yields CDR1 SEHNR and CDR2 FQNEAQ (reference sequence). V lost 5 bases, J lost 7 bases, and 7 bases stayed unmatched. CDR3 size: 15 residues. CDR3 amino acids: CASSLGLAVWNEQFF. CDR3 coding DNA: TGTGCCAGCAGCCTGGGACTAGCGGTGTGGAATGAGCAGTTCTTC.

The chain joins TRBV27 to TRBJ2-5; no clear D gene. V dropped 6 bases and J dropped 2 bases, with 10 bases sitting between them. Germline V gene lookup returns CDR1 MNHEY and CDR2 SMNVEV (reference sequence). The CDR3 contains 13 residues. CDR3 loop: CASRGRIQETQYF. In nucleotides, the CDR3 is TGTGCCAGCAGGGGCAGGATACAAGAGACCCAGTACTTC.

This clone was seen only once. The gene calls are TRBV5-4 and TRBJ2-2, with D possibly being TRBD1 (6 bases). CDR3 length equals 16 residues. Germline CDR1 and CDR2: SGHNT and YYREEE (reference sequence). The V gene lost 4 bases and the J gene lost 9 bases, with 22 bases spanning the gap. In nucleotides, the CDR3 is TGTGCCAGCAGCCAGGGGACAACCATACCGACCCGGGAGCTGTTTTTT. Residues: CASSQGTTIPTRELFF.

A word on this clone: Other nucleotide sequences from this sample produce the same CDR3. This sequence joins TRBV29-1 and TRBJ1-1; 9 bases line up with TRBD1. Germline V gene lookup returns CDR1 SQVTM and CDR2 ANQGSEA. The V and J ends lost 3 bases and 5 bases, in that order; junction bases with no gene match: 4. This CDR3 comprises 13 residues. The CDR3 sequence: CSVEGQGGTEAFF. The CDR3 DNA sequence: TGCAGCGTTGAGGGACAGGGTGGGACTGAAGCTTTCTTT.

This chain joins TRBV5-1 and TRBJ1-2, with a tentative D call TRBD1 (5 bases). V was trimmed by 4 bases and J by 2 bases, leaving 21 bases between them. This CDR3 is built from 17 residues. CDR1 and CDR2 (germline): SGHRS, YFSETQ. DNA for the CDR3: TGCGCCAGCAGCCCCTCCGACGCGGCCAGGGTGAACTATGGCTACACCTTC. Protein product: CASSPSDAARVNYGYTF.

J is TRBJ1-2 and V is TRBV30, with D possibly being TRBD1 (6 bases). The CDR3 has 12 residues. Germline lookup yields CDR1 GTSNPN and CDR2 SVGIG (reference sequence). V lost 1 base, J lost 12 bases, and 15 bases lay in between. CDR3 sequence (DNA): TGTGCCTGGAGTGGAACCACCACAGGGAACACCTTC. The encoded protein is CAWSGTTTGNTF. Filled out from reference TRBV30 and TRBJ1-2, the complete variable domain reads SQTIHQWPATLVQPVGSPLSLECTVEGTSNPNLYWYRQAAGRGLQLLFYSVGIGQISSEVPQNLSASRPQDRQFILSSKKLLLSDSGFYLCAWSGTTTGNTFGSGTRLTVV.

This chain links TRBV7-9 with TRBJ1-4; 7 nucleotides agree with TRBD1. V shed 4 bases and J 3 bases; nucleotides not matched to a gene: 2. The CDR3 is 14 residues long. The germline V gene encodes CDR1 SEHNR and CDR2 FQNEAQ (reference sequence). The DNA for the CDR3 is TGTGCCAGCAGCTCCGGGACAGCTAATGAAAAACTGTTTTTT. Its protein product is CASSSGTANEKLFF.